Sequencing of this T cell receptor beta chain was carried out in a study of blood T cell repertoires in COVID-19. Authors' analysis steps: From reference gene primer amplification, estimates of nucleated cell counts were derived. The assay was immunoSEQ multiplex PCR, and TCRdb's table has in-frame clones only and misses some. The V and J calls and clone size are taken from that table; D and trimming were inferred from the DNA. The sample yields about 250,000 clones, about 87% seen once. The germline CDR1 and CDR2 sequences are KGHSH and LQKENI. The V end lost 3 bases, the J end lost 8 bases, and 23 bases lay between the germline ends. The CDR3 is 17 amino acids. Residents of about two dozen US areas, aged roughly 18 to 89 years, made up the participants.

The chain combines TRBV18 with TRBJ2-1; D gene uncertain. The sequencing input was PBMCs or T cells enriched from blood (not recorded which). This receptor was taken from a woman between 50 and 59 years old who had recovered from COVID-19. CDR3 sequence (DNA): TGTGCCAGCTCACCTTCCACATCTACTCTTCCTCGGGATGAGCAGTTCTTC. Its protein is CASSPSTSTLPRDEQFF. The complete variable domain, with remaining parts taken from reference TRBV18 and TRBJ2-1, reads NAGVMQNPRHLVRRRGQEARLRCSPMKGHSHVYWYRQLPEEGLKFMVYLQKENIIDESGMPKERFSAEFPKEGPSILRIQQVVRGDSAAYFCASSPSTSTLPRDEQFFGPGTRLTVL.